This T cell receptor (beta chain) was sequenced during a study of blood T cell repertoires in COVID-19 (dated by TCRdb to about 2020). Study-wide context: Collaborator samples came from the United States, Italy and Spain and covered acute and convalescent phases of COVID-19. Nearly every sample came with metadata listing a de-identified subject ID, COVID-19 status, age in years and sex. Subjects who had been exposed to COVID-19, were actively infected with it, or had recovered from it provided the deeply sampled blood TCRbeta repertoires that made up the dataset. The repertoires were released in a freely available public database meant as a resource for research on the immune response to SARS-CoV-2. HLA class I and class II types, where available, came from metadata supplied by the sample provider rather than from assay-based typing. Samples were obtained from the ongoing ImmuneRACE study (first 160 participants) and from about 1,300 subjects provided by 6 global collaborators. The material from the prospective study consisted of cDNA or gDNA derived from T cells, B-cell-depleted T cells, or PBMCs. The paper's findings and limits, for the study overall: Clinical and demographic metadata were provided uncurated, with the amount varying by source and participant.

Participants in the prospective study were aged 18 to 89 years, lived in about two dozen United States geographic areas, and enrolled through a virtual design. In the prospective study, cohorts were assigned on the basis of participant-reported clinical history obtained from a screening survey and a study questionnaire. ImmuneRACE Cohort 3 recovered participants were defined by two consecutive negative NP/OP PCR tests, healthcare professional clearance, or symptom resolution. In the prospective study, mobile phlebotomists collected whole blood, serum and a nasopharyngeal or oropharyngeal swab from each participant. Participants in the prospective study had the option to provide additional blood draws and questionnaires over a 2-month period. Before DNA extraction, prospective study blood samples were shipped either frozen or at room temperature. The immunoSEQ Assay, a bias-controlled multiplex PCR, was used to amplify TCRbeta CDR3 regions from genomic DNA. For the original study's pipeline: Within the assay, amplification of reference gene primers was used to estimate how many nucleated cells each sample contained. Sequence reads were collapsed and filtered to measure the absolute abundance of every unique TCRbeta CDR3 rearrangement. For each sample, productive Simpson clonality was calculated by taking the square root of Simpson's diversity index across productive rearrangements. Not all clones reach the TCRdb copy of this immuneACCESS table, which keeps in-frame sequences only. Checked studies attribute under half of the gap to unresolved V genes and leave the rest unexplained. The V and J calls and clone size come from that table; D and trimming were worked out from the DNA. Across this sample there are over 250,000 clones, with roughly 90% seen only once. The top ten hold more than 1.5% of the sample.

The germline V gene provides CDR1 MDHEN and CDR2 SYDVKM. Measured from the cysteine to the phenylalanine, the CDR3 is 14 residues long. Of the read, only the CDR3 DNA is kept; its 42 bases are in frame from base 1. V has 3 bases trimmed and J has 3 bases trimmed; junction bases matching no gene number 0. Note on this clone: The target of this receptor is not known. Nothing much larger sits one base from this clone, and base qualities are not available.

The chain was built from TRBV28 and TRBJ1-4; 8 bases in the junction line up with TRBD1. Sequenced input: PBMCs or T cells enriched from blood (not recorded which). This TCR was recovered from a woman aged 60-75 years who had recovered from COVID-19. For the CDR3, the sequence is CASSLDRANEKLFF. The nucleotide sequence is given as TGTGCCAGCAGTTTGGACAGGGCTAATGAAAAACTGTTTTTT.